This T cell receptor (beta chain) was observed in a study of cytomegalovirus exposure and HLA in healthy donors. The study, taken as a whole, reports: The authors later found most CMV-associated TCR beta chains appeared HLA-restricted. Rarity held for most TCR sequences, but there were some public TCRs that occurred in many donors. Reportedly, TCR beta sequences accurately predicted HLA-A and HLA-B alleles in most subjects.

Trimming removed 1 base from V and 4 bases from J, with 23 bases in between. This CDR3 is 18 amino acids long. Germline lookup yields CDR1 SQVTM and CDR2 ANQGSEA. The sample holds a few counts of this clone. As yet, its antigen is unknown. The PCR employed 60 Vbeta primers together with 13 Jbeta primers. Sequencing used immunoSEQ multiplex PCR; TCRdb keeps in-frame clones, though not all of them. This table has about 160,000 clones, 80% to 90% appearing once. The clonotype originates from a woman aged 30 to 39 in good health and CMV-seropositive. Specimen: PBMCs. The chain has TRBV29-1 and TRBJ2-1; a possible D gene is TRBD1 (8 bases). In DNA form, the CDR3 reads TGCAGCGTTGAAGGGCAAATCTTACAGGGGGGGAGATACAATGAGCAGTTCTTC. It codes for CSVEGQILQGGRYNEQFF.